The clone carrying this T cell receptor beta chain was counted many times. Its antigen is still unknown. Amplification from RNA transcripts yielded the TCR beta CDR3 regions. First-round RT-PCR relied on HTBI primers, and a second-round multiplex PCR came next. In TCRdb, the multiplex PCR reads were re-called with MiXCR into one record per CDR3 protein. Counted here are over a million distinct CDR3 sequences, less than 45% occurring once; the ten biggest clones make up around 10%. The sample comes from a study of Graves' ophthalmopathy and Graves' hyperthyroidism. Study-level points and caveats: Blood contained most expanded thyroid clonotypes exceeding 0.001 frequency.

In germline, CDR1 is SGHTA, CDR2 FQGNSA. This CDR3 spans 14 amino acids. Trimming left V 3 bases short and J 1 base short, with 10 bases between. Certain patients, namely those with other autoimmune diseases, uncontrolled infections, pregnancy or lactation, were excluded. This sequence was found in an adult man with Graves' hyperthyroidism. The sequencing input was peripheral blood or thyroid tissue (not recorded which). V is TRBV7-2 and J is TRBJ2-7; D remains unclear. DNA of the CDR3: TGTGCCAGCAGCTTGTACGGGCAGTCCTACGAGCAGTACTTC. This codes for CASSLYGQSYEQYF.